This TCR beta chain was found in a study of T cell changes during pregnancy in multiple sclerosis (dated by TCRdb to the late 2010s). Regarding the research as a whole: The study looked at changes in the T cell repertoire across pregnancy in women with multiple sclerosis.

The library was built by means of the immunoSEQ multiplex PCR assay. TCRdb holds this immuneACCESS table with in-frame rearrangements only. Some clones are missing; in checked studies, unresolved V genes explain under half, and the rest has no known cause. Recorded for this sample are some 60,000 clones; roughly 93% of them occurred a single time. Of the sample, about 1.5% falls within the top ten clones. A note on this clone: What antigen it recognizes has not been identified. The sample holds no much larger clone one base away, and base qualities are not on file.

The receptor's source is a female donor with multiple sclerosis, enrolled in a pregnancy study. The sequencing here drew on peripheral blood, taken in the second trimester of pregnancy.

In nucleotide form, the sequence is TGTGCCAGCAGCTCACTGTACAGCTACACTGAAGCTTTCTTT. This encodes CASSSLYSYTEAFF. This receptor chain uses TRBV5-4 and TRBJ1-1, with no D gene named confidently. The cysteine opens and the phenylalanine closes a CDR3 of 14 amino acids. Kept here is only the CDR3 DNA, which spans 42 bases and is read in frame from base 1. The germline V gene encodes CDR1 SGHNT and CDR2 YYREEE (reference sequence). V gives up 3 bases and J gives up 3 bases, and the segment between their germline ends measures 12 bases.